The source of this T cell receptor (beta chain) is a study of human T cells and chemical hapten exposure. Looking at the study overall: The study patch tested 0.01% DPC on the upper back and read results at 6 days.

Remarks on this clonotype: What it binds is not known.

Described time point: patch test 1, 2 weeks after DPC sensitization. Treatment defined: therapeutic diphenylcyclopropenone sensitization with weekly scalp DPC. Blood collection happened ahead of applying each patch test. Whole-study findings and limits: The number of TCRs above 1 in 1000 frequency did not change after DPC sensitization.

The CDR3 extends over 15 amino acids. Unmatched junction bases numbered 9, after V lost 4 bases and J lost 6 bases. In germline, CDR1 is MNHEY, CDR2 SVGEGT. Methods used by the authors: Ranging from about 20,000 to 750,000, TCR counts per sample had a median value of around 90,000. TCRdb independently ran MiXCR on the RACE reads; one entry per CDR3 protein. V and J calls and clone size were set by TCRdb, not the authors. The table has about 360,000 distinct CDR3 sequences, approximately 4.4% seen once. This specimen was whole blood, taken in connection with sensitization to the hapten diphenylcyclopropenone (DPC). The chain carries TRBV6-2 or TRBV6-3 and TRBJ2-1, with 7 bases that match TRBD1. This sequence was found in a woman aged 50 to 60 with alopecia areata. Some clones in this sample may be carry-over from other donors' samples. The CDR3 nucleotides read TGTGCCAGCAGTTCCCTGAGGGGGCGGCTCAATGAGCAGTTCTTC. This codes for CASSSLRGRLNEQFF.